Presented here are 16 T cell receptor beta chains from one specimen sequenced in a study of human T cells and chemical hapten exposure. In TCRdb, the RACE reads were re-called with MiXCR into one record per CDR3 protein. Here the sample spans approximately 320,000 distinct CDR3 sequences, 4.5% to 5.5% being singletons. Time point of the sample: pre-sensitization, week 0. Treatment indicated: therapeutic diphenylcyclopropenone sensitization with weekly scalp DPC. The material was whole blood, obtained in connection with sensitization to the hapten diphenylcyclopropenone (DPC). The receptors come from a woman younger than 35 with alopecia areata. Some clones in this sample may be carry-over from other donors' samples.

The sample holds many counts of this clonotype. V usage is TRBV5-1 and J usage is TRBJ1-5; D is undetermined. The V end lost 1 base, the J end lost 4 bases, and 9 bases lay between the germline ends. The length of the CDR3 is 14 residues. CDR1 SGHRS and CDR2 YFSETQ come from the germline V gene. CDR3 residues: CASSLMTMNQPQHF. The CDR3 nucleotides read TGCGCCAGCAGCTTGATGACCATGAATCAGCCCCAGCATTTT.

This clonotype occurred many times. The rearrangement joins TRBV7-6 to TRBJ2-6; D is unresolved. In germline, CDR1 is SGHVS, CDR2 FNYEAQ. V was pared by 5 bases and J by 1 base, with 12 bases between. The CDR3 has 16 amino acids. Here the CDR3 reads CASSLQPKSGANVLTF. The CDR3 DNA sequence: TGTGCCAGCAGCCTACAGCCGAAGTCTGGGGCCAACGTCCTGACTTTC.

This clonotype was found a few times. The junction differs from germline at one of its ends, possibly a read error. The chain has TRBV28 and TRBJ2-5; 7 nucleotides match TRBD2. CDR1 and CDR2 (germline): MDHEN, SYDVKM. The CDR3 totals 12 residues. The DNA for the CDR3 is TGTGCCAGCAGTTTTAGTGGCGGGGGATTTAACTTC. It codes for CASSFSGGGFNF.

This clonotype was found many times. V gene TRBV3-1 combines with J gene TRBJ1-5; no reliable D call. Germline CDR1 reads LGHDT; CDR2 reads YNNKEL (reference sequence). V was shortened by 0 bases and J by 4 bases, with 10 bases between the two germline ends. The CDR3 covers 15 residues. In DNA, the CDR3 is TGTGCCAGCAGCCAAGATGGAAGTTTAAATCAGCCCCAGCATTTT. Encoded protein: CASSQDGSLNQPQHF.

Notes on this clonotype: This clone may be a read error of a much larger clone one base away. The rearrangement uses TRBV28 and TRBJ1-3, with 10 bases matching TRBD1. This CDR3 has 16 amino acids. V shed 5 bases, J shed 2 bases, and the junction held 6 bases outside the gene matches. CDR1 and CDR2 (germline): MDHEN, SYDVKM. The DNA for the CDR3 is TGTGCCAGCAGTCACGGACAGGGGGTAGCTGGAAACACCATATATTTT. The encoded protein is CASSHGQGVAGNTIYF. Combining the CDR3 with reference TRBV28 and TRBJ1-3 gives the whole variable domain DVKVTQSSRYLVKRTGEKVFLECVQDMDHENMFWYRQDPGLGLRLIYFSYDVKMKEKGDIPEGYSVSREKKERFSLILESASTNQTSMYLCASSHGQGVAGNTIYFGEGSWLTVV.

This clonotype was seen more than once but under ten times. The V and J genes are TRBV3-1 and TRBJ1-2; D is ambiguous. This CDR3 has 14 residues. Looked up from germline, CDR1 is LGHDT and CDR2 is YNNKEL (reference sequence). Deletions cut 0 bases from V and 4 bases from J, with 9 bases between. CDR3 loop: CASSQDKGIYGYTF. CDR3 DNA sequence: TGTGCCAGCAGCCAAGATAAGGGTATCTATGGCTACACCTTC.

This chain links TRBV24-1 with TRBJ2-3; 9 bases line up with TRBD1. The germline gives CDR1 KGHDR, CDR2 SFDVKD. The CDR3 is 14 residues long. The V and J ends lost 10 bases and 5 bases, in that order; junction bases with no gene match: 9. The CDR3 loop is CATGGTGTEDTQYF. CDR3 nucleotide sequence: TGTGCCACGGGCGGGACAGGGACCGAAGATACGCAGTATTTT.

The chain joins TRBV7-2 to TRBJ1-1, with D possibly matching TRBD1 (6 bases). This CDR3 has 15 residues. Trimming shortened V by 3 bases and J by 5 bases, and 16 bases separated the two germline ends. CDR1 is SGHTA, CDR2 FQGNSA, per germline. CDR3 DNA sequence: TGTGCCAGCAGCTTTAATAGCGGGGGGCCAACTGAAGCTTTCTTT. This encodes CASSFNSGGPTEAFF. Full variable domain (remainder filled in from reference TRBV7-2 and TRBJ1-1): GAGVSQSPSNKVTEKGKDVELRCDPISGHTALYWYRQSLGQGLEFLIYFQGNSAPDKSGLPSDRFSAERTGGSVSTLTIQRTQQEDSAVYLCASSFNSGGPTEAFFGQGTRLTVV.

This chain joins TRBV10-3 and TRBJ2-7; possible D gene TRBD2, 7 bases. V was clipped by 6 bases and J by 8 bases, with 17 bases between them. CDR3 length: 13 residues. Germline V CDR1 and CDR2: ENHRY, SYGVKD. For the CDR3, the DNA is TGTGCCATCAGGCCTGGGGGGGCCAACAAGCAGTACTTC. This encodes CAIRPGGANKQYF.

This clonotype was found many times. The V gene is TRBV27, the J gene TRBJ1-4; no clear D gene. The germline V gene has CDR1 MNHEY and CDR2 SMNVEV (reference sequence). The length of the CDR3 is 14 residues. With 2 bases removed from V and 8 bases from J, the gap between germline ends came to 12 bases. The CDR3 is CASSLGGIGEKLFF. Written as DNA, the CDR3 is TGTGCCAGCAGTTTAGGAGGCATAGGGGAAAAACTGTTTTTT.

This clonotype has more than one count but fewer than ten. J is TRBJ1-1 and V is TRBV14; 10 bases match TRBD1. The V gene end was trimmed by 4 bases and the J gene end by 4 bases; junction bases not matched to a gene: 9. Looked up from germline, CDR1 is SGHDN and CDR2 is FVKESK. This CDR3 contains 16 residues. The CDR3 loop is CASSPLDRGRLTEAFF. The CDR3 DNA follows: TGTGCCAGCAGCCCTTTGGACAGGGGGAGGCTCACTGAAGCTTTCTTT.

The V call is TRBV7-9, the J call TRBJ1-5; 8 nucleotides line up with TRBD1. The CDR3 loop spans 16 amino acids. The V segment lost 5 bases and the J segment 2 bases; nucleotides outside the gene matches: 8. Germline CDR1 is SEHNR and CDR2 is FQNEAQ (reference sequence). CDR3 bases: TGTGCCAGCAGCCGCGGACAGGGAAATGGCAATCAGCCCCAGCATTTT. Amino acids: CASSRGQGNGNQPQHF.

This clonotype was seen only a few times. The gene calls are TRBV12-3 or TRBV12-4 and TRBJ2-1, with 12 positions matching TRBD2. CDR3 size: 19 residues. The junction had 13 bases not matched to a gene; V was cut back by 6 bases and J by 1 base. CDR3 DNA sequence: TGTGCCAGCAGAGGACTAGCGGGGCCCCAAGGTAGATCCTACAATGAGCAGTTCTTC. It specifies CASRGLAGPQGRSYNEQFF.

This clonotype was recorded at least ten times. The V gene is TRBV6-6, the J gene TRBJ1-2, with 8 nucleotides matching TRBD1. J was trimmed by 4 bases and V by 2 bases; bases with no gene match: 3. The CDR3 is 14 residues long. Germline V gene lookup returns CDR1 MNHNY and CDR2 SVGAGI (reference sequence). CDR3 residues: CASSYAGTGYGYTF. CDR3 in DNA: TGTGCCAGCAGTTACGCCGGGACAGGCTATGGCTACACCTTC.

This clonotype was counted a few times. The chain combines TRBV20-1 with TRBJ1-2, with TRBD1 as a possible D gene (6 bases). V was pared by 3 bases and J by 4 bases, with 30 bases between. The germline CDR1 and CDR2 sequences are DFQATT and SNEGSKA (reference sequence). The CDR3 runs to 19 residues. The CDR3 is CSARKVRQARRGVTYGYTF. CDR3 DNA sequence: TGCAGTGCTAGGAAAGTGAGACAGGCGCGGCGGGGCGTCACCTATGGCTACACCTTC.

V usage is TRBV28 and J usage is TRBJ1-1; 9 nucleotides align to TRBD1. Germline V gene sequence: CDR1 MDHEN, CDR2 SYDVKM. This CDR3 has 16 amino acids. V lost 4 bases and J lost 5; bases outside the gene matches: 11. CDR3: CASSSDLTGGVTEAFF. The DNA of the CDR3 is TGTGCCAGCAGTTCCGATCTGACAGGGGGGGTGACTGAAGCTTTCTTT.